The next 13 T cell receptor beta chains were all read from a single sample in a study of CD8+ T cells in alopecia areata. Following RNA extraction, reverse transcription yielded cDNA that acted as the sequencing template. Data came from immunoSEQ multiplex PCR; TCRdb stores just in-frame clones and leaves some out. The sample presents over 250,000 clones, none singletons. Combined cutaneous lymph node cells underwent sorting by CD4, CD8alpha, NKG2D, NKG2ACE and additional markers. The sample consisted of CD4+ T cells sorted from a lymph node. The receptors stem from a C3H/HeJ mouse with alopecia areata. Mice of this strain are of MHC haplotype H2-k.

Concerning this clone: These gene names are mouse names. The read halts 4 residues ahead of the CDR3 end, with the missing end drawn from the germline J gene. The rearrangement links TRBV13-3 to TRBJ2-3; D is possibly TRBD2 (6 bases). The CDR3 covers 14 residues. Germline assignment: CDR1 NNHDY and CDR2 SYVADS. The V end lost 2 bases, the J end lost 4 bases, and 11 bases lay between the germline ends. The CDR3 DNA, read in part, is TGTGCCAGCAGTGAAGGGACTTCTTCAGAA. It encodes CASSEGTSSE. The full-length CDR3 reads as CASSEGTSSETLYF.

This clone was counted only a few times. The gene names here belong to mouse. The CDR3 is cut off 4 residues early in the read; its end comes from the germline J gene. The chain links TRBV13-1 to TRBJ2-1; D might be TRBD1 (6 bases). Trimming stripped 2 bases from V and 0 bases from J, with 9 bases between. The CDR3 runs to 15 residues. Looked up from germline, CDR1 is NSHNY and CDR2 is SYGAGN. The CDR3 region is CASSENRVNYAEQFF. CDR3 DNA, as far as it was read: TGTGCCAGCAGTGAAAACAGGGTTAACTATGCT.

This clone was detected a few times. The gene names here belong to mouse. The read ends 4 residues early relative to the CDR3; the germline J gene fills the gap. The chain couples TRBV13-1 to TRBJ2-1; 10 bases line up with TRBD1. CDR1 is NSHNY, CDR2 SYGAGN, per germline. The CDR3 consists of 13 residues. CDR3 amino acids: CALGTGDYAEQFF. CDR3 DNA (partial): TGTGCACTCGGGACAGGGGACTATGCT.

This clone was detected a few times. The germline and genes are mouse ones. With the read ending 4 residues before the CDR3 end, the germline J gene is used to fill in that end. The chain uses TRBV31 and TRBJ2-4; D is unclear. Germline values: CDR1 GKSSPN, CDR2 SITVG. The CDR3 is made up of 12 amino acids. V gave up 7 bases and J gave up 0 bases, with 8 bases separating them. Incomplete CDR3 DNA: TGTGCCTATGGCTGGAGTCAAAAC. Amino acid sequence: CAYGWSQN. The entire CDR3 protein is CAYGWSQNTLYF.

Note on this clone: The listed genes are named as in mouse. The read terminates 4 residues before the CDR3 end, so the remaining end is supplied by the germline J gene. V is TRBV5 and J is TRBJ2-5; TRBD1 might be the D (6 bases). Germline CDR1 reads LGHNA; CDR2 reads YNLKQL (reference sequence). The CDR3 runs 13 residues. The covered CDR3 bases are TGTGCCAGCAGCTCGCAGGGGCGAGAC. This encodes CASSSQGRD. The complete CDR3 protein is CASSSQGRDTQYF.

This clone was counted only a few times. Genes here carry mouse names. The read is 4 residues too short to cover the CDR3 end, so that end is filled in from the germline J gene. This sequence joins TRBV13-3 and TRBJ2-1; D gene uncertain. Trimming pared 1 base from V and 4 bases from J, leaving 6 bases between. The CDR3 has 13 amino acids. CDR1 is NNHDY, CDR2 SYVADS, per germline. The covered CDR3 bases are TGTGCCAGCAGTGATAACAGATATGCT. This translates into CASSDNRYA. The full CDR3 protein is CASSDNRYAEQFF.

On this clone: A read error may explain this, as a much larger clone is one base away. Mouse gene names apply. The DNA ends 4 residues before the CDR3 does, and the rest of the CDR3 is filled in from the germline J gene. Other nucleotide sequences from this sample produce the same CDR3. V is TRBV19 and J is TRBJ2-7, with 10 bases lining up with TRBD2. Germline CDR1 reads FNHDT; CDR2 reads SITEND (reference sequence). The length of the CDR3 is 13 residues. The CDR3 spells CASSRTGGYEQYF. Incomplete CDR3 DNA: TGTGCCAGCAGTAGGACTGGGGGTTAT. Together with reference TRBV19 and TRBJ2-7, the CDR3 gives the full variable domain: GGIITQTPKFLIGQEGQKLTLKCQQNFNHDTMYWYRQDSGKGLRLIYYSITENDLQKGDLSEGYDASREKKSSFSLTVTSAQKNEMAVFLCASSRTGGYEQYFGPGTRLTVL.

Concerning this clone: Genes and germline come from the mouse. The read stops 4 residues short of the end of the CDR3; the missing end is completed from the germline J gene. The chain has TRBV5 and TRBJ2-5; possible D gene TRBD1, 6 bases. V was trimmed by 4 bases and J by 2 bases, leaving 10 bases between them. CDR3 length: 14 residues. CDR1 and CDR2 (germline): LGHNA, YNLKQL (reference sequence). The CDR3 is CASSPDSFQDTQYF. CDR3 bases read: TGTGCCAGCAGCCCGGACAGTTTCCAAGAC.

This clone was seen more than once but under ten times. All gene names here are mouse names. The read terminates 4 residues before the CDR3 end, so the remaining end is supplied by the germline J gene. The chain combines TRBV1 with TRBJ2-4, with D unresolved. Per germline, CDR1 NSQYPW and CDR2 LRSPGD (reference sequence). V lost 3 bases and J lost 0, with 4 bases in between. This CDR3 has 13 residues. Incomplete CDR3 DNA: TGCACCTGCAGTGCGACAAGTCAAAAC. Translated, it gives CTCSATSQN. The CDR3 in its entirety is CTCSATSQNTLYF.

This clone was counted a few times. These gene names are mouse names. This chain's CDR3 is CASSFTGVHYEQYF. CDR3 DNA, as far as it was read: TGTGCCAGCAGTTTTACAGGGGTCCACTAT. V gene TRBV13-1 combines with J gene TRBJ2-7; 7 nucleotides line up with TRBD1. Coverage ceases 4 residues before the CDR3 finishes, and the germline J gene fills in the end. CDR3 length: 14 amino acids. V shed 4 bases, J shed 3 bases, and the junction held 7 bases outside the gene matches. Germline lookup yields CDR1 NSHNY and CDR2 SYGAGN.

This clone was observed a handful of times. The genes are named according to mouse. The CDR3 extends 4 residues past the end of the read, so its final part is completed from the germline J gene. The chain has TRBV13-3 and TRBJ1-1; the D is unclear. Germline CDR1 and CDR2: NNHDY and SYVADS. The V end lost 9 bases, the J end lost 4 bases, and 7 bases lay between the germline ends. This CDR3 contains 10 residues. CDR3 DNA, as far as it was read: TGTGCCATGCAAGGCACA. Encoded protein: CAMQGT. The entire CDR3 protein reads CAMQGTEVFF.

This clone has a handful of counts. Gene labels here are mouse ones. The DNA read from the CDR3 is TGTGCCAGCAGTATAGGGCCAGGGGGAAGAAACTCC. It yields the protein CASSIGPGGRNS. The CDR3 in full is CASSIGPGGRNSDYTF. V is TRBV19 and J is TRBJ1-2; 7 bases are a match to TRBD1. From the germline J gene comes the end of the CDR3, since the read stops 4 residues before it. Germline CDR1 is FNHDT and CDR2 is SITEND (reference sequence). The CDR3 spans 16 residues. Trimming removed 0 bases from V and 1 base from J; junction bases left unmatched: 6.

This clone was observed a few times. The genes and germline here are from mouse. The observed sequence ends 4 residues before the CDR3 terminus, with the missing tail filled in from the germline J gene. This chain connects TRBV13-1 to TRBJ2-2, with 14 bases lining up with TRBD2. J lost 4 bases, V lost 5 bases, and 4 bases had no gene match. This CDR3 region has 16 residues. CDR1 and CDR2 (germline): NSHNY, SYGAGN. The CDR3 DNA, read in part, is TGTGCCAGCAGAGGGACTGGGGGGGCGCGCACCGGG. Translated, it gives CASRGTGGARTG. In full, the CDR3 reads CASRGTGGARTGQLYF.